This TCR beta chain was retrieved from a study of shared clonotypes between healthy human individuals. The assay was immunoSEQ multiplex PCR, and TCRdb's table has in-frame clones only and misses some. Here the sample spans some 2.4 million clones, 90% to 95% being singletons. This clone is a singleton in its sample. This TCR came from a man younger than 35 in good health. Some clones in this sample may be carry-over from other donors' samples. Sequenced: naive CD4+ T cells from PBMCs. Subset defined: CD45RA+ positively selected.

The CDR3 coding sequence is TGTGCCTCGAAAAGCGTAGCGGGGCCATCGAACACCGGGGAGCTGTTTTTT. Protein sequence: CASKSVAGPSNTGELFF. The rearrangement uses TRBV10-3 and TRBJ2-2; 8 bases agree with TRBD2. Per the germline V gene, CDR1 is ENHRY and CDR2 is SYGVKD. CDR3 length equals 17 residues. V shed 11 bases and J 0 bases; nucleotides not matched to a gene: 14.